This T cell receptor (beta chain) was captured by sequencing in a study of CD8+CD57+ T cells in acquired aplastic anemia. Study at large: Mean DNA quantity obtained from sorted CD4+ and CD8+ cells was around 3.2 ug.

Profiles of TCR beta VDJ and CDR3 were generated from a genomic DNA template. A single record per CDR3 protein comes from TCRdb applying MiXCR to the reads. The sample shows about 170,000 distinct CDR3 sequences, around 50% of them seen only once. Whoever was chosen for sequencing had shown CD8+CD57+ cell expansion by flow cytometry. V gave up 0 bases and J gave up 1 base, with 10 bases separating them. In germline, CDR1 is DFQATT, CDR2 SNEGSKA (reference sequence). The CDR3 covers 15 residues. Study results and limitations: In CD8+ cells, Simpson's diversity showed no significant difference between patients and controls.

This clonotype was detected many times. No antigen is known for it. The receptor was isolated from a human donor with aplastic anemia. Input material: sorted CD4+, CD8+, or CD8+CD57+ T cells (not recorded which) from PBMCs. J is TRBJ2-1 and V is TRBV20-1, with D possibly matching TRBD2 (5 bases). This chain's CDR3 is CSARDLKRSYNEQFF. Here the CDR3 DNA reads TGCAGTGCTAGAGATTTAAAGCGGTCCTACAATGAGCAGTTCTTC.